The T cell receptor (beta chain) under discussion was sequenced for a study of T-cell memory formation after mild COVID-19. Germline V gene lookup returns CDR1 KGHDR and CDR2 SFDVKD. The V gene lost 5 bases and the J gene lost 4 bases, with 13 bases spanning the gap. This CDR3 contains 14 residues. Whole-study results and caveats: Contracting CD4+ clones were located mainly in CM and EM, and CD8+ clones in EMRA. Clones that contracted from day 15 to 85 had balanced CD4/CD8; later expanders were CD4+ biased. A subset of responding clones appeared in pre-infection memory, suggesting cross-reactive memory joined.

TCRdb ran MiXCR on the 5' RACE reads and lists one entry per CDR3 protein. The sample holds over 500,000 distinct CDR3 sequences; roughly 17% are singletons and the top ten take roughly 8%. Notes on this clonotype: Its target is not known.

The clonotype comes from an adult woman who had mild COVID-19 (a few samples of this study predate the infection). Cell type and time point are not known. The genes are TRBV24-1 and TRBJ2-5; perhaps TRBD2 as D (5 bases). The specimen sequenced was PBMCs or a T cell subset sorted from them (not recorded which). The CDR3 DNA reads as TGTGCCACCAGTGCCAGAGACTACGGAGAGACCCAGTACTTC. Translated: CATSARDYGETQYF.